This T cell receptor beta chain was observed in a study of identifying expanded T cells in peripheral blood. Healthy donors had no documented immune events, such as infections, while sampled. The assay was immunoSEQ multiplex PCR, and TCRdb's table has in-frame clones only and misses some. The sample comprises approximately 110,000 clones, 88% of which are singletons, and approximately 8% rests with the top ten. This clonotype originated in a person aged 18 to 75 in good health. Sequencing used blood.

The CDR3 sequence is CASSQGTSPSTDTQYF. CDR3 DNA sequence: TGTGCCAGCAGCCAGGGGACTAGCCCTAGCACAGATACGCAGTATTTT. The V call is TRBV7-3, the J call TRBJ2-3; 9 bases map to TRBD2. CDR3 length equals 16 residues. J gave up 0 bases and V 5 bases, and 6 bases lay outside the gene matches. The germline gives CDR1 SGHTA, CDR2 FQGTGA.